The present entry profiles one T cell receptor (beta chain) with its context. This sample is part of a study of PD-1 and CTLA-4 blockade in melanoma. Sequencing used immunoSEQ multiplex PCR; TCRdb keeps in-frame clones, though not all of them. The sample carries about 7,200 clones, 80% recorded once. V lost 4 bases, J lost 0 bases, and 6 bases stayed unmatched. Germline V CDR1 and CDR2: MGHRA, YSYEKL. This CDR3 has 17 amino acids. This chain joins TRBV4-1 and TRBJ2-6; 7 bases align to TRBD2. The sequence was obtained from a human donor with melanoma. This material consisted of CD8+ T cells from peripheral blood, taken before anti-PD-1 treatment. The chain's CDR3 is CASSLRGSSSGANVLTF. CDR3 coding DNA: TGCGCCAGCAGCCTCCGCGGGAGTAGCTCTGGGGCCAACGTCCTGACTTTC.